This T cell receptor beta chain came from a study of blood T cell repertoires in COVID-19. Study-wide context: Samples of COVID-19 (acute and convalescent) were obtained from the United States, Italy and Spain. PBMCs, B-cell-depleted T cells, or T cells were the source of the cDNA or gDNA that made up the material.

Original processing methods: Reference gene primer amplification gave nucleated cell count estimates. Profiled with immunoSEQ multiplex PCR; TCRdb holds only in-frame clones, not every one. The DNA was the basis for D and trimming; V, J and clone size are from that table. Among about 170,000 clones, approximately 84% were seen once, and the ten largest hold roughly 2.6%. V lost 2 bases to trimming and J lost 5 bases, with 12 bases between them. This CDR3 comprises 14 residues. The V gene's germline CDR1 is MDHEN and CDR2 SYDVKM. This receptor was taken from a human donor with acute or convalescent COVID-19. The donor label of this sample is uncertain. The chain is built from TRBV28 and TRBJ1-1; D might be TRBD1 (5 bases). Sequences were obtained from peripheral blood. CDR3 DNA sequence: TGTGCCAGCAGTTTACAGGGTGTGAGGACTGAAGCTTTCTTT. Its translation: CASSLQGVRTEAFF.